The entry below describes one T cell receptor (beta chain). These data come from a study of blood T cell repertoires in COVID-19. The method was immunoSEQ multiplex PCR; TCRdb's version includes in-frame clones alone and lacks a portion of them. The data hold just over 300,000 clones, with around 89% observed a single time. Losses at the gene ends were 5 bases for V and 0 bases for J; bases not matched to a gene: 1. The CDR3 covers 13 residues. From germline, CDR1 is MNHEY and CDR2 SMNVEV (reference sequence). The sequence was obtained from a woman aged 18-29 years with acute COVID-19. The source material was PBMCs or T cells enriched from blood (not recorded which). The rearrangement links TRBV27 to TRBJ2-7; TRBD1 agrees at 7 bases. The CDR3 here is CASSQGVSYEQYF. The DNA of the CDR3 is TGTGCCAGCAGTCAGGGGGTCTCCTACGAGCAGTACTTC.